Detailed here is one T cell receptor beta chain. Its target is unknown. This entry comes from a study of vaccination and CD4 T cells after COVID-19. Study details: Post-diagnosis, post-COVID samples were collected after a median 101 days, ranging 35 to 161.

Oncomine TCR Beta short-read sequencing was applied to DNA from cultured CD4+ T cells. TCRdb called the PCR reads again in MiXCR, with one record for every CDR3 protein. The sample has under 20,000 distinct CDR3 sequences, around 33% seen once. Treatment: roughly 10-day PBMC culture with coronavirus spike peptide pools or control peptides (ViraFEST assay). The culture of roughly 2 million PBMCs per well included roughly 10 IU/ml IL-2 and around 11 ug/ml peptide pools. Trimming took 0 bases from V and 5 from J; bases not matched to a gene: 9. CDR1 is DFQATT, CDR2 SNEGSKA, per germline (reference sequence). The length of the CDR3 is 16 residues.

The chain is built from TRBV20-1 and TRBJ2-5; 10 bases are shared with TRBD2. The material sequenced was cultured CD4+ T cells from blood. The sequence was collected from a human donor with COVID-19. The CDR3 here is CSARDEGLAMGETQYF. CDR3 coding DNA: TGCAGTGCTAGAGATGAGGGACTAGCGATGGGGGAGACCCAGTACTTC.